A single T cell receptor (beta chain) is shown here with its context. The germline V gene encodes CDR1 LNHDA and CDR2 SQIVND (reference sequence). The length of the CDR3 is 15 residues. V gave up 5 bases and J gave up 2 bases; unmatched junction bases: 9. This sample was included in a study of OX40 agonist ivuxolimab in advanced cancers. This table comes from immunoSEQ multiplex PCR, and its TCRdb copy is limited to in-frame clones, with some not included. The table lists approximately 60,000 clones, 84% of them singletons. This chain connects TRBV19 to TRBJ2-7; 7 nucleotides match TRBD1. The sequenced sample was CD4+ or CD8+ T cells sorted from blood, obtained in a trial of the OX40 agonist ivuxolimab. The clonotype originates from an adult with an advanced solid tumor such as melanoma, head and neck, liver or kidney cancer. CDR3 DNA: TGTGCCAGTAGTCCAGGGGGAGCAGATACCTACGAGCAGTACTTC. It encodes CASSPGGADTYEQYF.